The entry below gives a single T cell receptor beta chain sequence along with its context. The antigen is undetermined. A read error may produce the germline difference seen at one junction end. An overlapping HIV-1 Gag peptide pool stimulated these cells at about 1 ug/peptide/mL. Memory cells lacking CD40L and CD69 with high CD45RO were sorted. This entry belongs to a study of persistence of HIV-infected CD4 T cells. The libraries were made with immunoSEQ version 4 in survey mode. Measured with immunoSEQ multiplex PCR; TCRdb has only the in-frame clones, and not every one. The data contain just over 35,000 clones, more than 75% of them singletons. Looked up from germline, CDR1 is SNHLY and CDR2 is FYNNEI. The CDR3 runs to 13 residues.

The rearrangement links TRBV2 to TRBJ1-6; D is undetermined. The clonotype comes from an adult with HIV. The donor label of this sample is uncertain. The input for sequencing was cultured CD4+ T cells from PBMCs, taken from a patient who received antiretroviral therapy. The DNA for the CDR3 is TGTGCCAGCAGGGAAGGAGCTAATTCACCCCTCCACTTT. Its protein is CASREGANSPLHF.